This TCR beta chain is drawn from a study of CD8+ T cells in alopecia areata. Looking at the study overall: Each day, treated patients took oral tofacitinib twice, at 5 to 10 mg per dose.

Per germline, CDR1 MNHEY and CDR2 SVGAGI. The CDR3 is made up of 13 amino acids. Trimming cost V 3 bases and J 2 bases, with 8 bases left between them. Following extraction, RNA underwent reverse transcription to cDNA, which served as the sequencing template. Profiling relied on immunoSEQ multiplex PCR, and the TCRdb table lists in-frame clones only, not all of them. The sample has 42,000 or so clones, 92% seen once. Stated treatment: oral pan-JAK inhibitor, 5-10 mg twice daily. The V and J genes are TRBV6-5 and TRBJ2-7; D possibly corresponds to TRBD2 (6 bases). This sample comprised CD8+ T cells sorted from blood, obtained at week 24, from a patient treated with tofacitinib. The clonotype was recovered from a human donor with alopecia areata. The DNA for the CDR3 is TGTGCCAGCAGTTATGGAGGGACCTACGAGCAGTACTTC. Protein sequence: CASSYGGTYEQYF.